Below are 5 T cell receptor beta chains sequenced from a single sample in a study of T cell responses to AZD1222 COVID-19 vaccine (dated by TCRdb to the early 2020s). The time point label corresponds to: baseline before first vaccination. The library was produced with the immunoSEQ multiplex PCR assay. The immuneACCESS repertoire file appears here via TCRdb, limited to in-frame rearrangements. These files lack a portion of the clones; in checked studies, under half of the deficit traces to unresolved V genes, and the cause of the others is not known. This sample lists 120,000 or so clones; approximately 88% were detected once. 7.5% to 8% of the sample belongs to the ten largest clones. This specimen was peripheral blood, taken on day 0 of AZD1222 vaccination. These receptors came from an adult in good health.

The genes are TRBV11-2 and TRBJ2-7; D not resolved. Trimming left V 2 bases short and J 7 bases short, with 9 bases between. Germline V lookup: CDR1 SGHAT, CDR2 FQNNGV. This CDR3 spans 12 amino acids. The DNA of the CDR3 is TGTGCCAGCAGCTTACCTAATGGGGAGCAGTACTTC. Amino acids: CASSLPNGEQYF.

This clone turned up a few times. The rearrangement links TRBV5-1 to TRBJ2-7; 7 bases fit TRBD2. Unmatched junction bases numbered 7, after V lost 4 bases and J lost 3 bases. The germline V gene encodes CDR1 SGHRS and CDR2 YFSETQ. There are 14 residues in the CDR3. The CDR3 sequence is CASSVREDHYEQYF. In nucleotides, the CDR3 is TGCGCCAGCAGCGTTCGGGAGGATCACTACGAGCAGTACTTC.

This chain uses TRBV7-9 with TRBJ2-7, with 8 positions matching TRBD1. The V gene end was trimmed by 8 bases and the J gene end by 0 bases; junction bases not matched to a gene: 9. Germline-derived CDR1 and CDR2 are SEHNR and FQNEAQ (reference sequence). This CDR3 is built from 15 residues. Written as DNA, the CDR3 is TGTGCCAGCCCCTGGGGACAGGAGTTCTCCTACGAGCAGTACTTC. This gives the protein CASPWGQEFSYEQYF.

The chain couples TRBV19 to TRBJ1-1; D may be TRBD1 (5 bases). Trimming pared 2 bases from V and 11 bases from J, leaving 12 bases between. From germline, CDR1 is LNHDA and CDR2 SQIVND (reference sequence). The CDR3 spans 12 residues. CDR3 region: CASSITGGKAFF. The CDR3 nucleotides read TGTGCCAGTAGTATAACCGGGGGTAAGGCTTTCTTT.

The V gene is TRBV6-5, the J gene TRBJ1-2, with 8 bases matching TRBD1. CDR1 is MNHEY and CDR2 is SVGAGI in the germline V gene. The CDR3 spans 16 residues. V lost 2 bases and J lost 10; bases outside the gene matches: 15. The CDR3 DNA is TGTGCCAGCAGTTACGGGGGACAGGTGGGGCAGGTGATCTACACCTTC. Protein: CASSYGGQVGQVIYTF.